The text below deals with one T cell receptor (beta chain). Its target is not known. Germline assignment: CDR1 MNHEY and CDR2 SMNVEV (reference sequence). J was trimmed by 5 bases and V by 4 bases; bases with no gene match: 10. CDR3 size: 16 residues. The data originate from a study of glioma-infiltrating T cells. Study findings and constraints: Tissue-blood divergence was below expectation in non-neoplastic patients, above in gliomas.

Using RNA template, CDR3s of TCR alpha and beta were amplified with iRepertoire arm-PCR. Input was about 85-450 ng of tissue mRNA or PBMC total RNA. TCRdb processed the multiplex PCR reads anew with MiXCR; each CDR3 protein has one entry. The table lists some 99,000 distinct CDR3 sequences, 20% to 25% of them singletons. The sequenced sample was glioma tissue, nonneoplastic brain tissue, or PBMCs (not recorded which). This receptor was taken from a human donor with low-grade glioma or glioblastoma, undergoing nonglioma brain surgery, or in good health (not recorded which). The chain links TRBV27 to TRBJ2-7; TRBD2 matches 11 bases. DNA of the CDR3: TGTGCCAGCAGTTACCCGACTAGCGGGGTTGTCAACGAGCAGTACTTC. As protein: CASSYPTSGVVNEQYF.